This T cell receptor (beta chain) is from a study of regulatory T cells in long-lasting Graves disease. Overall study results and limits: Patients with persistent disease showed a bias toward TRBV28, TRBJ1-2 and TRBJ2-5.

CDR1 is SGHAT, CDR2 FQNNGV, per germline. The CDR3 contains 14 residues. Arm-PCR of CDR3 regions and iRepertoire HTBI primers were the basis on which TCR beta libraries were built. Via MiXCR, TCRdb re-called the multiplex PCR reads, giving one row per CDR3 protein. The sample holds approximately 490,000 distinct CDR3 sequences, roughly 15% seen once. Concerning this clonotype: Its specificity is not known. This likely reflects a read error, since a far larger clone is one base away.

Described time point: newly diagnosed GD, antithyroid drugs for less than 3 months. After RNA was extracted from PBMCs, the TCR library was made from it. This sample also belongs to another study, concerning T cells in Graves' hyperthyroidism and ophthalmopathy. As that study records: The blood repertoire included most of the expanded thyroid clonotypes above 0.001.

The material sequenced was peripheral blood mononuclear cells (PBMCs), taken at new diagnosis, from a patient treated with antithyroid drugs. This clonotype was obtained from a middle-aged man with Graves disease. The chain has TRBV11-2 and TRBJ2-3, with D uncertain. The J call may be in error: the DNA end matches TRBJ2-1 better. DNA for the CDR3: TGTGCCAGCAGCTTAGATTTGGCATACAATGGGCAGTTCTTC. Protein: CASSLDLAYNGQFF.